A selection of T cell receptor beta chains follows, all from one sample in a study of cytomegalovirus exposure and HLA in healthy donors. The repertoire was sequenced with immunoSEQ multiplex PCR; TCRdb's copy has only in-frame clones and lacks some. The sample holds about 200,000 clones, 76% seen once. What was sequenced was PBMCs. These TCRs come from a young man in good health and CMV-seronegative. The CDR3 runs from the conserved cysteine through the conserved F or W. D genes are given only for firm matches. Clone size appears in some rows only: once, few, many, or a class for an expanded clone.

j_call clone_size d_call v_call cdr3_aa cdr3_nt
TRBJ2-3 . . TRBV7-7 CASSLAAPGSSTDTQYF TGTGCTAGCAGCTTAGCCGCCCCGGGTTCTAGCACAGATACGCAGTATTTT
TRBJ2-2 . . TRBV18 CASSPAQSLELFF TGTGCCAGCTCACCGGCCCAATCCCTTGAGCTGTTTTTT
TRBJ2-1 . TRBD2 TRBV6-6 CASSPWDYSPYNEQFF TGTGCCAGCAGTCCCTGGGACTACTCCCCCTACAATGAGCAGTTCTTC
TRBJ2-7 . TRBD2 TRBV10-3 CAISARHSGNYEQYF TGTGCCATCAGTGCTCGTCATAGCGGGAACTACGAGCAGTACTTC
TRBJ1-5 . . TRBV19 CASTTRTVGLGQPQHF TGTGCCAGTACCACCCGGACAGTTGGGTTAGGCCAGCCCCAGCATTTT
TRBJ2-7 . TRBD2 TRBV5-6 CASSLGGTSGSYEQYF TGTGCCAGCAGCTTGGGGGGGACTAGCGGCAGCTACGAGCAGTACTTC
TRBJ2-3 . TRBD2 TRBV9 CASSPSSSGSFYF TGTGCCAGCAGCCCTTCCTCTAGCGGCAGTTTTTATTTT
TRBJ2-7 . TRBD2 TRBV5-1 CASSLEREGDEQYF TGCGCCAGCAGCTTGGAGCGGGAGGGTGACGAGCAGTACTTC
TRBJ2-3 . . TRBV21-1 CARGIGSGRLADTQYF TGTGCCCGCGGTATCGGTAGCGGGAGGCTGGCAGATACGCAGTATTTT
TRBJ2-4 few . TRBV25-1 CASSNGGDLAKNIQYF TGTGCCAGCAGCAACGGCGGGGATCTAGCCAAAAACATTCAGTACTTC
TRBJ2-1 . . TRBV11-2 CASSLIQGPYNEQFF TGTGCCAGCAGCTTGATACAGGGCCCTTACAATGAGCAGTTCTTC
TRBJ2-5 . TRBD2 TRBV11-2 CASSLTWEGRGVGETQYF TGTGCCAGCAGCTTAACGTGGGAGGGCCGTGGTGTGGGGGAGACCCAGTACTTC
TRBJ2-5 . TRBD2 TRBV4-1 CASSQDWASGAQETQYF TGCGCCAGCAGCCAAGATTGGGCTAGCGGGGCCCAAGAGACCCAGTACTTC
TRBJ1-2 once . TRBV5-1 CASSLDGPSYYGYTF TGCGCCAGCAGCCTGGACGGTCCCTCATACTATGGCTACACCTTC
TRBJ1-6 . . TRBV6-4 CASSPGWTYNSPLHF TGTGCCAGCAGTCCCGGGTGGACCTATAATTCACCCCTCCACTTT
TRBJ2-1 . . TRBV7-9 CASRSLGETHWNEQFF TGTGCCAGCAGGTCACTCGGGGAAACGCACTGGAATGAGCAGTTCTTC
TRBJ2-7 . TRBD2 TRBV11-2 CASSLVSPSGNALEQYF TGTGCCAGCAGCTTAGTTTCCCCTAGCGGGAATGCCTTAGAGCAGTACTTC
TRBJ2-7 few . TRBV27 CASSTPYEQYF TGTGCCAGCAGTACACCCTACGAGCAGTACTTC
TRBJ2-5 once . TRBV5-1 CASSLGSGIPQETQYF TGCGCCAGCAGCTTGGGTAGCGGAATACCACAAGAGACCCAGTACTTC
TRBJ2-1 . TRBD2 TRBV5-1 CASSLGLAGGLNEQFF TGCGCCAGCAGCTTGGGACTAGCGGGAGGACTGAATGAGCAGTTCTTC
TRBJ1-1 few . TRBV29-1 CSVGSWSTEAFF TGCAGCGTTGGAAGTTGGAGCACTGAAGCTTTCTTT
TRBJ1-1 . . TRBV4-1 CASSPGGEAFF TGCGCCAGCAGCCCGGGGGGTGAAGCTTTCTTT
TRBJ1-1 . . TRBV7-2 CASSLIATEAFF TGTGCCAGCAGCTTAATAGCCACTGAAGCTTTCTTT
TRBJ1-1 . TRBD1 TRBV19 CASSFGTGETEAFF TGTGCCAGTAGTTTCGGGACAGGGGAAACTGAAGCTTTCTTT
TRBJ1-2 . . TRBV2 CASSDGVVGYTF TGTGCCAGCAGTGATGGAGTAGTTGGCTACACCTTC
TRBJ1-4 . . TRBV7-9 CASRRKGQERSREKLFF TGTGCCAGCAGGAGAAAGGGGCAGGAACGGTCAAGGGAAAAACTGTTTTTT
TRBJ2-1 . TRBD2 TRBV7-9 CASSLAGLAGGPHEQFF TGTGCCAGCAGCTTAGCAGGACTAGCGGGAGGGCCACATGAGCAGTTCTTC
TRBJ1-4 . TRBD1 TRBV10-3 CAIRKGTDNEKLFF TGTGCCATTCGTAAGGGGACAGATAATGAAAAACTGTTTTTT
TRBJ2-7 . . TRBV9 CASSVGVGAGNEQYF TGTGCCAGCAGCGTAGGGGTGGGGGCAGGTAACGAGCAGTACTTC
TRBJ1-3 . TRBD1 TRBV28 CASSSFPTTGGFTGNTIYF TGTGCCAGCAGTTCCTTCCCAACGACAGGGGGCTTTACTGGAAACACCATATATTTT
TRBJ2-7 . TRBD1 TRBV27 CASSLGTGGNEQYF TGTGCCAGCAGTTTAGGGACAGGGGGGAACGAGCAGTACTTC
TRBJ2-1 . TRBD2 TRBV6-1 CASTAGTSGRDEQFF TGTGCCAGCACCGCCGGGACTAGCGGGAGGGATGAGCAGTTCTTC
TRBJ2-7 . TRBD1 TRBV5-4 CASSLIGQEVHEQYF TGTGCCAGCAGCCTGATCGGACAGGAGGTCCACGAGCAGTACTTC
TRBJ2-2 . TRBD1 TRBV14 CASSQLQTGPTGELFF TGTGCCAGCAGCCAACTTCAGACAGGGCCCACCGGGGAGCTGTTTTTT
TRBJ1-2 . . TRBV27 CASSVFGTPYGYTF TGTGCCAGCAGTGTATTCGGGACACCCTATGGCTACACCTTC
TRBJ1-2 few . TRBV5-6 CASSFGGNYGYTF TGTGCCAGCAGCTTTGGAGGGAACTATGGCTACACCTTC
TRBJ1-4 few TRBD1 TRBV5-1 CASSLGQGNPVEKLFF TGCGCCAGCAGCTTGGGACAGGGGAATCCGGTCGAAAAACTGTTTTTT
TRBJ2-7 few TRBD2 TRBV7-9 CASSLGTSGRGVSYEQYF TGTGCCAGCAGCTTAGGGACTAGCGGGAGGGGGGTATCGTACGAGCAGTACTTC
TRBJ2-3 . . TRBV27 CASSPGGWGTDTQYF TGTGCCAGCAGTCCTGGGGGGTGGGGCACAGATACGCAGTATTTT
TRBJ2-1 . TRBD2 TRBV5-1 CASSLTSGRASGQFF TGCGCCAGCAGCCTGACTAGCGGGAGGGCCTCTGGGCAGTTCTTC
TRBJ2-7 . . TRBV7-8 CASSLGQASSYEQYF TGTGCCAGCAGCTTAGGACAGGCGAGCTCCTACGAGCAGTACTTC
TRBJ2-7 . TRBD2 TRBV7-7 CASSLRPLAEGAYEQYF TGTGCTAGCAGCTTACGTCCACTAGCGGAGGGGGCCTACGAGCAGTACTTC
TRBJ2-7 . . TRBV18 CASSPWRDRSYEQYF TGTGCCAGCTCACCTTGGCGGGACAGATCCTACGAGCAGTACTTC